This is a list of T cell receptor beta chains from one sample in a study of blood T cell repertoires in COVID-19. The method was immunoSEQ multiplex PCR; TCRdb's version includes in-frame clones alone and lacks a portion of them. The data contain hundreds of thousands of clones, 84% of them singletons. Sequencing was carried out using peripheral blood. All receptors come from a human donor in a cohort sampled during active COVID-19. Each CDR3 is given with its conserved first and last residue. Each record gives: V gene, clone size, J gene, D gene, CDR3 DNA, CDR3 protein. A D gene is named only where the DNA matches it firmly. Only part of the rows carry a size: once, few, many, or a class if the clone is expanded.

TRBV6-1	NA	TRBJ2-3	NA	TGTGCCAGCAGTGAAGGGGGACACAGGGCCGATACGCAGTATTTT	CASSEGGHRADTQYF
TRBV5-5	NA	TRBJ1-1	NA	TGTGCCAGCAGCCGGACTGGTAAGGAGAACACTGAAGCTTTCTTT	CASSRTGKENTEAFF
TRBV18	once	TRBJ2-7	TRBD1	TGTGCCAGCTCACCATCGGGACAGTGGAACTACGAGCAGTACTTC	CASSPSGQWNYEQYF
TRBV6-5	NA	TRBJ1-6	NA	TGTGCCAGCACCTATTCCTCCTATAATTCACCCCTCCACTTT	CASTYSSYNSPLHF
TRBV5-1	NA	TRBJ2-3	TRBD2	TGCGCCGGCAGCCGACTAGCGGGAACCTCTAGCACAGATACGCAGTATTTT	CAGSRLAGTSSTDTQYF
TRBV6-1	few	TRBJ2-7	NA	TGTGCCAGCAGCAGGGGCACCTACGAGCAGTACTTC	CASSRGTYEQYF
TRBV6-6	few	TRBJ1-3	TRBD1	TGTGCCAGCAGGACAGGGTCCGGAAACACCATATATTTT	CASRTGSGNTIYF
TRBV28	NA	TRBJ1-3	NA	TGTGCCAGCAGTTTCGGGAGGTTGGCGGGAAACACCATATATTTT	CASSFGRLAGNTIYF
TRBV7-2	many	TRBJ1-3	NA	TGTGCCAGCAGCCCATGGGGGGGGTCTGGAAACACCATATATTTT	CASSPWGGSGNTIYF
TRBV5-1	NA	TRBJ2-7	TRBD2	TGCGCCAGCAGCCCGGGGACTAGCGGGGGCTACGAGCAGTACTTC	CASSPGTSGGYEQYF
TRBV6-5	few	TRBJ2-1	TRBD1	TGTGCCAGCAGTCGAGGGACAGGGTCCTACAATGAGCAGTTCTTC	CASSRGTGSYNEQFF
TRBV5-4	once	TRBJ1-1	NA	TGTGCCAGCAGCTTGGGTGGCAGTGAGAACACTGAAGCTTTCTTT	CASSLGGSENTEAFF
TRBV19	NA	TRBJ2-2	TRBD2	TGTGCCAGTAAGCTAGCGGGGGGCATCGGGGAGCTGTTTTTT	CASKLAGGIGELFF
TRBV13	NA	TRBJ1-6	NA	TGTGCCAGCACCTTCCGAAGGGGAAGGGGATATAATTCACCCCTCCACTTT	CASTFRRGRGYNSPLHF
TRBV27	NA	TRBJ1-5	TRBD1	TGTGCCAGCAGTTTATCAGGGGGCAGTTTCAATCAGCCCCAGCATTTT	CASSLSGGSFNQPQHF
TRBV5-1	NA	TRBJ2-3	NA	TGCGCCAGCAGCCTCGCGCCTAGCACAGATACGCAGTATTTT	CASSLAPSTDTQYF
TRBV5-1	NA	TRBJ2-7	TRBD1	TGCGCCAGCAGCTTCGACGGGACAGACCAGCAGTACTTC	CASSFDGTDQQYF
TRBV28	NA	TRBJ2-1	TRBD2	TGTGCCAGCGCTCCGGGAGGGGGCAATGAGCAGTTCTTC	CASAPGGGNEQFF
TRBV4-3	once	TRBJ1-1	TRBD1	TGCGCCAGCAGCCCTGGGACAGGGCTTGGAGCTTTCTTT	CASSPGTGLGAFF
TRBV6-5	few	TRBJ2-5	NA	TGTGCCAGCCATCCCCGGGGGTACCAAGAGACCCAGTACTTC	CASHPRGYQETQYF
TRBV2	NA	TRBJ1-5	NA	TGTGCCAGCAGTGATTGGGCCGAAAATCAGCCCCAGCATTTT	CASSDWAENQPQHF
TRBV7-7	once	TRBJ2-2	TRBD2	TGTGCTAGCAGCCTCAGGCTAGCGGGAGACACCGGGGAGCTGTTTTTT	CASSLRLAGDTGELFF
TRBV6-6	NA	TRBJ1-1	NA	TGTGCCAGCTCCCGCGTCGCCGGGGTGGAAACTGAAGCTTTCTTT	CASSRVAGVETEAFF
TRBV4-3	NA	TRBJ2-6	NA	TGCGCCAGCAGCCAAGATCCGCAGGTTTACTCTGGGGCCAACGTCCTGACTTTC	CASSQDPQVYSGANVLTF
TRBV15	NA	TRBJ1-6	NA	TGTGCCACATCAGGTCAGGATAATTCACCCCTCCACTTT	CATSGQDNSPLHF
TRBV28	NA	TRBJ1-2	NA	TGTGCCAGCAGTTTTAAGAGTTCCGGGGTCATTGGCTACACCTTC	CASSFKSSGVIGYTF
TRBV27	once	TRBJ1-4	TRBD1	TGTGCCAGCAGTCCCCGGGACAGGGTGGAAAAACTGTTTTTT	CASSPRDRVEKLFF
TRBV19	NA	TRBJ2-2	NA	TGTGCCACCGCGATCACCGGGGAGCTGTTTTTT	CATAITGELFF
TRBV7-2	NA	TRBJ1-3	NA	TGTGCCAGCAGAAGGACACCCGCTGGAAACACCATATATTTT	CASRRTPAGNTIYF
TRBV9	once	TRBJ2-2	NA	TGTGCCAGCAGCCCACAGGGCAATCGTGCCACCGGGGAGCTGTTTTTT	CASSPQGNRATGELFF
TRBV12-3/TRBV12-4	NA	TRBJ2-1	NA	TGTGCCAGCAGCGACTCCTCTTACAATGAGCAGTTCTTC	CASSDSSYNEQFF
TRBV7-6	NA	TRBJ2-1	TRBD2	TGTGCCAGCAGCTTTTACTTTAGCGGGGGCTCCTACAATGAGCAGTTCTTC	CASSFYFSGGSYNEQFF
TRBV28	NA	TRBJ1-1	NA	TGTGCCAGTCCGTCAGCGGGGGCCAGAAACACTGAAGCTTTCTTT	CASPSAGARNTEAFF
TRBV4-3	NA	TRBJ1-4	NA	TGCGCCAGCAGCCAAGAGGTCAGGGCAACTAATGAAAAACTGTTTTTT	CASSQEVRATNEKLFF